This T cell receptor (beta chain) was sequenced during a study of OX40 agonist ivuxolimab in advanced cancers. In the study overall: Each patient was given ivuxolimab into a vein every 2 weeks, at 0.01 to 10 mg/kg. Patients were approximately 80% male with ages about 23 to 90, mean roughly 55.

To note about this clone: Its antigen is as yet unknown.

Some clones are missing from TCRdb's copy, which holds only in-frame ones; the method was immunoSEQ multiplex PCR. Of about 66,000 clones in the sample, 86% were seen once. Study outcomes and limitations: The CD4+ and CD8+ T cells in the blood had expanded clonally by week 6 at 0.1 to 3.0 mg/kg.

The CDR3 is 12 residues long. CDR1 and CDR2 from the germline V gene are SGHDN and FVKESK. V gave up 3 bases and J gave up 1 base, with 2 bases separating them. Patients with autoimmune history or systemic immunosuppression were excluded. This clonotype originated in an adult with an advanced solid tumor such as melanoma, head and neck, liver or kidney cancer. The sequenced sample was CD4+ or CD8+ T cells sorted from blood, obtained in a trial of the OX40 agonist ivuxolimab. The chain uses TRBV14 and TRBJ2-3; D remains unclear. CDR3 protein: CASSHRTDTQYF. The CDR3 region has the DNA TGTGCCAGCAGCCACCGCACAGATACGCAGTATTTT. The full variable domain, completed using reference TRBV14 and TRBJ2-3, is EAGVTQFPSHSVIEKGQTVTLRCDPISGHDNLYWYRRVMGKEIKFLLHFVKESKQDESGMPNNRFLAERTGGTYSTLKVQPAELEDSGVYFCASSHRTDTQYFGPGTRLTVL.